The following is a TCR beta chain sequence with its context. Its antigen is unidentified. Unique molecular identifiers were incorporated into the prepared TCRbeta library. TCRdb independently ran MiXCR on the PCR reads; one entry per CDR3 protein. Of 450,000 to 700,000 distinct CDR3 sequences in the sample, around 27% were seen once. This sample was taken from a study of T-cell reconstitution after alpha-beta-depleted transplantation in children. Trimming cost V 2 bases and J 1 base, with 9 bases left between them. The germline gives CDR1 SGHRS, CDR2 YFSETQ. There are 14 residues in the CDR3. Study conclusions and caveats: The main origin of T-cell counts and diversity one year after transplant was newly produced T cells. High day-60 TCRbeta diversity in some patients came from surviving recipient T cells and thymic progenitors. Alpha-beta T cells present about two months after transplant were reported to originate from several hundred expanded graft clones.

The origin of this receptor is a boy less than two years old with Wiskott-Aldrich syndrome, due to receive a stem cell transplant. The sequences come from PBMCs, collected before TCRalphabeta/CD19-depleted stem cell transplant. This chain joins TRBV5-1 and TRBJ2-5; D is unresolved. The CDR3 sequence: CASSFLGTQETQYF. The CDR3 coding sequence is TGCGCCAGCAGCTTCTTGGGCACCCAAGAGACCCAGTACTTC.